This entry lists 21 T cell receptor beta chains sequenced from one sample in a study of regulatory T cells in long-lasting Graves disease. Time point in this sample: newly diagnosed GD, antithyroid drugs for less than 3 months. Researchers made the TCR library from RNA that was extracted from PBMCs. Researchers made TCR beta libraries by using iRepertoire HTBI primers and running Arm-PCR on CDR3 regions. MiXCR was run by TCRdb on the multiplex PCR reads, yielding one entry per CDR3 protein. Among roughly 430,000 distinct CDR3 sequences listed, roughly 17% were seen once. This sample was also put to use in a study of T cells in Graves' hyperthyroidism and ophthalmopathy.

The sequencing used peripheral blood mononuclear cells (PBMCs), collected at new diagnosis, from a patient treated with antithyroid drugs. These receptors all stem from a woman in her 30s with Graves disease.

As concerns this clonotype: Given a much more abundant clone one base away, this may be a read error. This chain joins TRBV20-1 and TRBJ1-2; unclear D gene. Between the trimmed V and J ends, which lost 5 bases and 0 bases, there was a span of 10 bases. The CDR3 sequence is 13 residues long. Germline CDR1 reads DFQATT; CDR2 reads SNEGSKA (reference sequence). The CDR3 here is CSAPQRSNYGYTF. CDR3 coding DNA: TGCAGTGCTCCCCAACGCTCTAACTATGGCTACACCTTC.

This clonotype was observed many times. The chain couples TRBV2 to TRBJ2-7, with 10 bases matching TRBD2. Germline CDR1 SNHLY, CDR2 FYNNEI. Trimming took 7 bases from V and 1 from J; bases not matched to a gene: 10. The CDR3 has 16 amino acids. The CDR3 here is CASTASGSRRSYEQYF. DNA of the CDR3: TGTGCCAGCACCGCTAGCGGGAGTCGTCGGTCCTACGAGCAGTACTTC.

The chain links TRBV10-3 to TRBJ2-7; 7 bases map to TRBD1. Germline CDR1 and CDR2: ENHRY and SYGVKD. There are 13 residues in the CDR3. V was pared by 8 bases and J by 6 bases, with 10 bases of the junction left unmatched. CDR3 nucleotides: TGTGCCATCGGAGAACGGACAGGCGGCGAGCAGTACTTC. It yields the protein CAIGERTGGEQYF.

This clonotype appeared many times. In DNA, the CDR3 is TGTGCCACCAGTGATTCGTCGTGGGGAGGGAACACTGAAGCTTTCTTT. Its translation: CATSDSSWGGNTEAFF. V and J are TRBV24-1 and TRBJ1-1; D remains unclear. Germline V gives CDR1 KGHDR, CDR2 SFDVKD. The CDR3 contains 16 residues. With 2 bases removed from V and 1 base from J, the gap between germline ends came to 13 bases.

This clonotype was seen at least ten times. The genes are TRBV20-1 and TRBJ2-7, with D unclear. The CDR3 consists of 14 residues. The germline V gene has CDR1 DFQATT and CDR2 SNEGSKA (reference sequence). The V gene lost 3 bases and the J gene lost 6 bases, with 18 bases spanning the gap. This chain's CDR3 is CSASLDTYLGEQYF. Here the CDR3 DNA reads TGCAGTGCTAGTCTTGATACGTATCTGGGCGAGCAGTACTTC.

This clonotype appeared a few times. The chain carries TRBV11-2 and TRBJ1-1, with D possibly TRBD1 on 6 matching bases. The germline CDR1 and CDR2 sequences are SGHAT and FQNNGV. V was trimmed by 4 bases and J by 8 bases, leaving 11 bases between them. This CDR3 is built from 12 residues. The chain's CDR3 is CASSWGGFEAFF. The CDR3 DNA sequence: TGTGCCAGCAGCTGGGGGGGCTTCGAAGCTTTCTTT. Supplemented by reference TRBV11-2 and TRBJ1-1, the full variable domain reads EAGVAQSPRYKIIEKRQSVAFWCNPISGHATLYWYQQILGQGPKLLIQFQNNGVVDDSQLPKDRFSAERLKGVDSTLKIQPAKLEDSAVYLCASSWGGFEAFFGQGTRLTVV.

This clonotype was observed at least ten times. This chain connects TRBV6-2 or TRBV6-3 to TRBJ2-1; TRBD1 might be the D (5 bases). Germline CDR1 is MNHEY and CDR2 is SVGEGT. The CDR3 has 14 amino acids. Trimming took 0 bases from V and 6 from J, leaving 9 bases between them. CDR3 in DNA: TGTGCCAGCAGTTACTCGCTAGGGGTCAATGAGCAGTTCTTC. Amino acid sequence: CASSYSLGVNEQFF.

This clonotype was found many times. The rearrangement links TRBV28 to TRBJ2-1; 7 bases map to TRBD1. Trimming removed 4 bases from V and 0 bases from J; junction bases left unmatched: 3. This CDR3 comprises 15 residues. Germline assignment: CDR1 MDHEN and CDR2 SYDVKM. The DNA of the CDR3 is TGTGCCAGCAGTTCCCGGGACAGCTCCTACAATGAGCAGTTCTTC. As protein: CASSSRDSSYNEQFF.

This clonotype was observed many times. J is TRBJ1-2 and V is TRBV20-1; D remains unclear. The CDR3 has 11 amino acids. CDR1 DFQATT and CDR2 SNEGSKA come from the germline V gene (reference sequence). Trimming pared 5 bases from V and 6 bases from J, leaving 10 bases between. Written as DNA, the CDR3 is TGCAGTGCTGGAAGGGCGGATGGCTACACCTTC. The encoded protein is CSAGRADGYTF.

The V call is TRBV20-1, the J call TRBJ1-5; TRBD1 might be the D (5 bases). V lost 6 bases and J lost 6, with 15 bases in between. The CDR3 is 13 residues long. The germline gives CDR1 DFQATT, CDR2 SNEGSKA (reference sequence). CDR3 DNA: TGCAGTGCCACCGGGACCTCGGGTCAGCCCCAGCATTTT. Residues: CSATGTSGQPQHF.

This clonotype was observed many times. The V gene is TRBV6-2 or TRBV6-3, the J gene TRBJ2-1; 10 bases are shared with TRBD2. Trimming took 0 bases from V and 6 from J; bases not matched to a gene: 2. Germline V gene lookup returns CDR1 MNHEY and CDR2 SVGEGT. CDR3 size: 15 residues. In DNA form, the CDR3 reads TGTGCCAGCAGTTACTCTCTAGCGGGAGTCAATGAGCAGTTCTTC. It is translated as CASSYSLAGVNEQFF.

This clonotype was recorded at least ten times. This chain connects TRBV20-1 to TRBJ2-1; perhaps TRBD1 as D (6 bases). In germline, CDR1 is DFQATT, CDR2 SNEGSKA (reference sequence). The CDR3 runs 12 residues. V was pared by 1 base and J by 9 bases, with 10 bases between. For the CDR3, the DNA is TGCAGTGCTAGAGCAGGGGATGGTGAGCAGTTCTTC. Translation: CSARAGDGEQFF.

About this clonotype: This probably arose from a read error, given a far larger clone one base away. The chain employs TRBV6-1 and TRBJ2-7, with no clear D. The length of the CDR3 is 11 residues. The germline V and J ends were trimmed by 6 bases and 1 base, with 4 bases remaining between them. CDR1 and CDR2 from the germline V gene are MNHNS and SASEGT. The CDR3 DNA reads TGTGCCAGCAGACAGTCCTACGAGCAGTACTTC. It translates to CASRQSYEQYF.

The CDR3 protein is CSASSLGEGDTEAFF. The CDR3 DNA is TGCAGTGCTAGTTCCCTCGGAGAGGGAGACACTGAAGCTTTCTTT. This chain connects TRBV20-1 to TRBJ1-1; D is undetermined. This CDR3 has 15 amino acids. Germline V lookup: CDR1 DFQATT, CDR2 SNEGSKA (reference sequence). Trimming stripped 3 bases from V and 3 bases from J, with 17 bases between.

V and J are TRBV18 and TRBJ2-7; D is ambiguous. Germline V gives CDR1 KGHSH, CDR2 LQKENI. V lost 4 bases and J lost 2, with 12 bases in between. This CDR3 contains 14 residues. The CDR3 region is CASSLTTLPYEQYF. CDR3 sequence (DNA): TGTGCCAGCTCACTAACGACTCTGCCCTACGAGCAGTACTTC.

Many counts were recorded for this clonotype. The CDR3 DNA reads TGTGCCTGGACCGGGGTGGGACAAAGAAACTATGGCTACACCTTC. Translating it yields CAWTGVGQRNYGYTF. This sequence joins TRBV30 and TRBJ1-2; the D gene is possibly TRBD1 (6 bases). This CDR3 has 15 amino acids. From germline, CDR1 is GTSNPN and CDR2 SVGIG (reference sequence). V was shortened by 4 bases and J by 2 bases, with 17 bases between the two germline ends.

This clonotype turned up a few times. V usage is TRBV29-1 and J usage is TRBJ2-7; a weak D match, TRBD1 (6 bases). The CDR3 spans 14 residues. The V gene lost 3 bases and the J gene lost 4 bases, with 16 bases spanning the gap. The V gene's germline CDR1 is SQVTM and CDR2 ANQGSEA. The CDR3 region is CSVERDRPPYEQYF. DNA for the CDR3: TGCAGCGTTGAGAGAGACAGGCCACCTTACGAGCAGTACTTC.

This clonotype was seen only a few times. The chain recombines TRBV28 with TRBJ1-1, with TRBD1 matching 9 bases. The germline V gene encodes CDR1 MDHEN and CDR2 SYDVKM. There are 15 residues in the CDR3. Trimming took 2 bases from V and 5 from J; bases not matched to a gene: 6. The CDR3 region has the DNA TGTGCCAGCAGTTTAGATCGACAGGGGGGGACTGAAGCTTTCTTT. As protein: CASSLDRQGGTEAFF. The full variable domain, rest sourced from reference TRBV28 and TRBJ1-1, is DVKVTQSSRYLVKRTGEKVFLECVQDMDHENMFWYRQDPGLGLRLIYFSYDVKMKEKGDIPEGYSVSREKKERFSLILESASTNQTSMYLCASSLDRQGGTEAFFGQGTRLTVV.

This clonotype was detected many times. This chain connects TRBV6-5 to TRBJ2-7, with D perhaps matching TRBD1 (5 bases). With 1 base removed from V and 4 bases from J, the gap between germline ends came to 14 bases. CDR3 length equals 15 residues. Germline CDR1 and CDR2: MNHEY and SVGAGI. The CDR3 reads CASSYLGAADYEQYF. In DNA form, the CDR3 reads TGTGCCAGCAGTTACTTAGGGGCGGCGGATTACGAGCAGTACTTC.

This clonotype occurred many times. The rearrangement uses TRBV10-3 and TRBJ2-1; tentative D call: TRBD1 (6 bases). Germline CDR1 and CDR2: ENHRY and SYGVKD. V lost 6 bases and J lost 3, with 15 bases in between. This CDR3 spans 15 amino acids. CDR3 bases: TGTGCCATCAGGGGGCTCCGGGACAACTACAATGAGCAGTTCTTC. Its protein is CAIRGLRDNYNEQFF.

This clonotype was detected once. This clone may be a read error of a much larger clone one base away. The chain has TRBV5-1 and TRBJ1-3; tentative D call: TRBD1 (5 bases). Germline lookup yields CDR1 SGHRS and CDR2 YFSETQ. This CDR3 has 18 residues. The CDR3 sequence is CASSDLGVALHSGSTIYF. CDR3 coding DNA: TGCGCCAGCAGCGACCTGGGGGTGGCTTTACACTCTGGAAGCACCATATATTTT. Together with reference TRBV5-1 and TRBJ1-3, the CDR3 gives the full variable domain: KAGVTQTPRYLIKTRGQQVTLSCSPISGHRSVSWYQQTPGQGLQFLFEYFSETQRNKGNFPGRFSGRQFSNSRSEMNVSTLELGDSALYLCASSDLGVALHSGSTIYFGEGSWLTVV.